Sequencing of this TCR beta chain was carried out in a study of blood T cell repertoires in COVID-19. The overall study: Samples came from the United States, Italy and Spain, spanning acute and convalescent COVID-19. The analysed material was cDNA or gDNA that came from T cells, B-cell-depleted T cells, or PBMCs.

The CDR3 sequence is 16 residues long. Germline V CDR1 and CDR2: LGHNA, YNFKEQ. Trimming shortened V by 4 bases and J by 1 base, and 11 bases separated the two germline ends. In the original analysis: Reference gene primer amplification in the assay estimated nucleated cell counts. TCRdb keeps only in-frame clones here, not all; method: immunoSEQ multiplex PCR. V, J and clone size derive from that table, while D and trimming were established from the DNA sequence. The profile covers some 28,000 clones, with around 87% appearing a single time and 10% taken by the ten largest. This clonotype originated in a man between 60 and 75 years old with acute or convalescent COVID-19. Sequencing was performed on peripheral blood. The chain combines TRBV4-2 with TRBJ2-6; D is uncertain. The CDR3 region has the DNA TGTGCCAGCAGCCCGTCAGGCGCTTCTGGGGCCAACGTCCTGACTTTC. Amino acid sequence: CASSPSGASGANVLTF.